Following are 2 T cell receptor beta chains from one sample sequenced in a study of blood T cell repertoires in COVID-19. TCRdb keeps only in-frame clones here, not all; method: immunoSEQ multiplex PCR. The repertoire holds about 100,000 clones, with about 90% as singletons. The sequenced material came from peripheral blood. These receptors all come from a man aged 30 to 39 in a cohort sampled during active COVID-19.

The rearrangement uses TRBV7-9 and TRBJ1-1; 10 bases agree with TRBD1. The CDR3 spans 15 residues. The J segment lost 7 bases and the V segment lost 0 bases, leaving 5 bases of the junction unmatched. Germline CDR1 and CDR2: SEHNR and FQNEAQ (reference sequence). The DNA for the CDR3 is TGTGCCAGCAGCTTAGCGGGACAGGGGCAAAATGAAGCTTTCTTT. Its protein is CASSLAGQGQNEAFF. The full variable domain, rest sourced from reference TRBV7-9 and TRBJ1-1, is DTGVSQNPRHKITKRGQNVTFRCDPISEHNRLYWYRQTLGQGPEFLTYFQNEAQLEKSRLLSDRFSAERPKGSFSTLEIQRTEQGDSAMYLCASSLAGQGQNEAFFGQGTRLTVV.

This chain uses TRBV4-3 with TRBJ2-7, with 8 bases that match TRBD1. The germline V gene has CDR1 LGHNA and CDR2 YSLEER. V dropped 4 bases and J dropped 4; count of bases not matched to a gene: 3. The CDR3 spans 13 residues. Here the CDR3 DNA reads TGCGCCAGCAGCCCCAACAGGGGGTACGAGCAGTACTTC. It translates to CASSPNRGYEQYF.